These T cell receptor beta chains were read from a single sample in a study of T cell responses to AZD1222 COVID-19 vaccine. TCRdb's copy holds only in-frame clones and misses some; the assay was immunoSEQ multiplex PCR. The sample consists of about 110,000 clones, about 90% of them appearing once. The material sequenced was peripheral blood, taken 28 days after the second AZD1222 dose. The origin of the receptors is an adult who received the AZD1222 COVID-19 vaccine. Both conserved end residues are part of each CDR3. Each record gives: D gene, J gene, V gene, clone size, CDR3 protein, CDR3 DNA. A D gene is named only where the DNA matches it firmly. Clone size appears in some rows only: once, few, many, or a class for an expanded clone.

NA	TRBJ1-2	TRBV6-5	NA	CASSYSVRGDYGYTF	TGTGCCAGCAGTTACAGCGTCAGGGGTGACTATGGCTACACCTTC
NA	TRBJ2-1	TRBV2	NA	CASNRESNEQFF	TGTGCCAGCAATCGGGAATCGAATGAGCAGTTCTTC
TRBD1	TRBJ1-1	TRBV19	NA	CASRGQGDTEAFF	TGTGCCAGTAGGGGACAGGGGGACACTGAAGCTTTCTTT
TRBD1	TRBJ1-5	TRBV7-2	NA	CASSLEGASNQPQHF	TGTGCCAGCAGCTTAGAGGGGGCTAGCAATCAGCCCCAGCATTTT
NA	TRBJ1-2	TRBV28	few	CASSSNRRVNNYGYTF	TGTGCCAGCAGTTCCAACCGGAGGGTCAACAACTATGGCTACACCTTC
NA	TRBJ1-6	TRBV30	NA	CAGRGGTNSPLHF	TGTGCCGGTAGAGGAGGTACTAATTCACCCCTCCACTTT
NA	TRBJ2-2	TRBV4-3	once	CASSQAWGNTGELFF	TGCGCCAGCAGCCAAGCTTGGGGGAACACCGGGGAGCTGTTTTTT
NA	TRBJ1-3	TRBV5-4	NA	CASSFAGGAGNTIYF	TGTGCCAGCAGCTTCGCCGGGGGGGCTGGAAACACCATATATTTT
NA	TRBJ1-1	TRBV9	NA	CASSVDREGTEAFF	TGTGCCAGCAGCGTAGATAGGGAGGGCACTGAAGCTTTCTTT
NA	TRBJ2-1	TRBV9	NA	CASSVEAGNEQFF	TGTGCCAGCAGCGTAGAGGCAGGGAATGAGCAGTTCTTC
NA	TRBJ1-6	TRBV5-1	NA	CASSPGNREDNSPLHF	TGCGCCAGCAGCCCTGGGAACAGAGAAGATAATTCACCCCTCCACTTT
NA	TRBJ2-7	TRBV6-8	NA	CASSYPTTDRRLYEQYF	TGTGCCAGCAGTTACCCAACAACCGACAGGAGACTCTACGAGCAGTACTTC
NA	TRBJ2-2	TRBV19	NA	CASTAGRTNTGELFF	TGTGCCAGTACCGCGGGACGGACGAACACCGGGGAGCTGTTTTTT
TRBD1	TRBJ2-1	TRBV6-2/TRBV6-3	NA	CASSFITTGRNEQFF	TGTGCCAGCAGTTTCATCACGACAGGGCGGAATGAGCAGTTCTTC
TRBD1	TRBJ1-1	TRBV12-5	NA	CASGLSLGGTGSLMNTEAFF	TGTGCTAGTGGTTTGTCACTGGGGGGGACAGGTAGTCTCATGAACACTGAAGCTTTCTTT
NA	TRBJ1-1	TRBV6-5	NA	CASSPWLNTEAFF	TGTGCCAGCAGCCCATGGCTGAACACTGAAGCTTTCTTT
NA	TRBJ1-1	TRBV5-8	NA	CASNPLLVWGGDTEAFF	TGTGCCAGCAATCCCCTTTTGGTTTGGGGGGGAGACACTGAAGCTTTCTTT
NA	TRBJ2-2	TRBV7-6	few	CASSLERPRGTGELFF	TGTGCCAGCAGCTTAGAACGCCCGAGGGGCACCGGGGAGCTGTTTTTT
NA	TRBJ1-1	TRBV7-9	NA	CASSPGTLGAEAFF	TGTGCCAGCAGCCCCGGGACGCTGGGTGCTGAAGCTTTCTTT
NA	TRBJ2-7	TRBV6-2/TRBV6-3	NA	CASTPPGEGSYEQYF	TGTGCCAGCACCCCTCCGGGGGAAGGGTCCTACGAGCAGTACTTC
NA	TRBJ2-3	TRBV18	NA	CASSPPSRGTDTQYF	TGTGCCAGCTCACCACCGAGTCGCGGCACAGATACGCAGTATTTT
NA	TRBJ1-2	TRBV24-1	NA	CATSDTGRVVGYTF	TGTGCCACCAGTGATACCGGAAGGGTTGTTGGCTACACCTTC
NA	TRBJ2-1	TRBV10-3	NA	CAISVFGETGEQFF	TGTGCCATCAGTGTGTTTGGGGAGACGGGTGAGCAGTTCTTC
NA	TRBJ1-6	TRBV18	NA	CASSPSGDSPLHF	TGTGCCAGCTCACCTTCGGGGGATTCACCCCTCCACTTT
TRBD1	TRBJ1-6	TRBV6-2/TRBV6-3	NA	CASSRKTGQNSPLHF	TGTGCCAGCAGCCGAAAGACAGGGCAAAATTCACCCCTCCACTTT
NA	TRBJ2-7	TRBV10-1	once	CASSDLRGNFPYEQYF	TGCGCCAGCAGTGATCTTAGGGGAAATTTCCCCTACGAGCAGTACTTC
NA	TRBJ1-2	TRBV2	NA	CASSETGRNYGYTF	TGTGCCAGCAGTGAAACCGGTCGGAACTATGGCTACACCTTC
NA	TRBJ2-7	TRBV7-2	NA	CASSLGLGSSYEQYF	TGTGCCAGCAGCTTAGGTCTGGGGAGCTCCTACGAGCAGTACTTC
NA	TRBJ2-1	TRBV7-3	NA	CASSRTRTNEQFF	TGTGCCAGCAGCCGTACTAGGACCAATGAGCAGTTCTTC
TRBD1	TRBJ1-1	TRBV18	NA	CASSYRTGGEGEAFF	TGTGCCAGCTCATATCGGACAGGGGGCGAGGGTGAAGCTTTCTTT
TRBD1	TRBJ1-2	TRBV5-6	few	CASSSRDRAVNGYTF	TGTGCCAGCAGCAGCCGGGACAGGGCGGTTAATGGCTACACCTTC
NA	TRBJ2-7	TRBV5-5	once	CASSLAGTATYEQYF	TGTGCCAGCAGCTTGGCCGGGACCGCAACCTACGAGCAGTACTTC
TRBD1	TRBJ1-5	TRBV19	NA	CASTLDQGARQPQHF	TGTGCCAGTACTTTGGATCAGGGGGCTCGGCAGCCCCAGCATTTT
TRBD1	TRBJ1-2	TRBV5-1	NA	CASSLDRARGGYTF	TGCGCCAGCAGCCTGGACAGGGCGCGAGGTGGCTACACCTTC
NA	TRBJ1-6	TRBV3-1/TRBV3-2	NA	CASRDTELNSPLHF	TGTGCCAGCAGGGACACCGAGCTAAATTCACCCCTCCACTTT
TRBD1	TRBJ1-6	TRBV18	NA	CASETGQGGSPLHF	TGTGCCAGCGAGACGGGACAGGGAGGCTCACCCCTCCACTTT
NA	TRBJ1-1	TRBV28	NA	CASIRGRAEAFF	TGTGCCAGCATTCGGGGGAGGGCTGAAGCTTTCTTT
TRBD1	TRBJ2-7	TRBV19	NA	CASSIGQGALYEQYF	TGTGCCAGTAGTATAGGACAGGGGGCTCTCTACGAGCAGTACTTC
TRBD1	TRBJ1-1	TRBV19	NA	CASSTDRDTEAFF	TGTGCCAGTAGTACGGACAGGGACACTGAAGCTTTCTTT
NA	TRBJ2-1	TRBV25-1	NA	CASSDLLGGPNNEQFF	TGTGCCAGCAGTGACCTCCTTGGGGGTCCCAACAATGAGCAGTTCTTC
NA	TRBJ2-7	TRBV19	NA	CASSIVADTYEQYF	TGTGCCAGTAGTATTGTGGCGGATACCTACGAGCAGTACTTC
TRBD1	TRBJ1-2	TRBV7-8	NA	CASSSTGLGAYGYTF	TGTGCCAGCAGCTCGACAGGGTTGGGGGCCTATGGCTACACCTTC
NA	TRBJ2-7	TRBV6-6	NA	CASSSEPSRAEQYF	TGTGCCAGCAGTTCGGAACCTTCTAGGGCCGAGCAGTACTTC
NA	TRBJ2-2	TRBV9	NA	CASSAPPNTGELFF	TGTGCCAGCAGCGCCCCCCCGAACACCGGGGAGCTGTTTTTT
NA	TRBJ2-1	TRBV24-1	NA	CAIQGGGPYNEQFF	TGTGCCATACAAGGGGGGGGACCCTACAATGAGCAGTTCTTC
NA	TRBJ1-6	TRBV28	NA	CAIVGSYNSPLHF	TGTGCCATCGTGGGCTCCTATAATTCACCCCTCCACTTT
NA	TRBJ2-7	TRBV5-1	NA	CASSLGWTDTLGYEQYF	TGCGCCAGCAGCTTGGGGTGGACGGACACGCTAGGCTACGAGCAGTACTTC
NA	TRBJ2-3	TRBV3-1/TRBV3-2	NA	CASSQELRNAQYF	TGTGCCAGCAGCCAGGAGCTAAGGAATGCGCAGTATTTT
NA	TRBJ1-2	TRBV18	NA	CASSPGGVPNYGYTF	TGTGCCAGCTCACCGGGAGGGGTTCCTAACTATGGCTACACCTTC
NA	TRBJ2-7	TRBV28	NA	CASSFRGSREQYF	TGTGCCAGCAGTTTCCGGGGGTCGCGCGAGCAGTACTTC
NA	TRBJ1-2	TRBV7-2	NA	CASSLAGRYGYTF	TGTGCCAGCAGCTTAGCTGGGAGATATGGCTACACCTTC
NA	TRBJ1-4	TRBV5-6	NA	CASSARPGEKLFF	TGTGCCAGCAGCGCTCGACCTGGGGAAAAACTGTTTTTT
NA	TRBJ2-7	TRBV5-4	NA	CASSLTGPYEQYF	TGTGCCAGCAGCTTGACAGGCCCGTACGAGCAGTACTTC